The 25 T cell receptor beta chains given below trace back to one sample, sequenced in a study of PD-L1 blockade in urothelial cancer. Clones were read by immunoSEQ multiplex PCR, and TCRdb kept only the in-frame ones, dropping some. The data contain about 35,000 clones, roughly a third of them seen just once; the ten biggest clones take up around 10%. Source: tumor tissue, taken before atezolizumab (anti-PD-L1) treatment. All receptors come from a man aged 60 to 75 with urothelial cancer.

V and J are TRBV5-1 and TRBJ1-1; D possibly corresponds to TRBD1 (6 bases). The CDR3 contains 15 residues. V was cut by 0 bases and J by 1 base, with 10 bases left in between. Germline CDR1 SGHRS, CDR2 YFSETQ. The CDR3: CASSLVAGANTEAFF. The CDR3, as DNA: TGCGCCAGCAGCTTGGTGGCAGGGGCGAACACTGAAGCTTTCTTT. Full variable domain (missing parts from reference TRBV5-1 and TRBJ1-1): KAGVTQTPRYLIKTRGQQVTLSCSPISGHRSVSWYQQTPGQGLQFLFEYFSETQRNKGNFPGRFSGRQFSNSRSEMNVSTLELGDSALYLCASSLVAGANTEAFFGQGTRLTVV.

This clone was detected a few times. This sequence joins TRBV19 and TRBJ2-1; 7 bases match TRBD1. The CDR3 runs to 14 residues. J lost 3 bases, V lost 7 bases, and 6 bases had no gene match. Germline assignment: CDR1 LNHDA and CDR2 SQIVND (reference sequence). This chain's CDR3 is CASTIGTDYNEQFF. CDR3 coding DNA: TGTGCCAGTACCATCGGGACAGACTACAATGAGCAGTTCTTC.

The V and J genes are TRBV30 and TRBJ1-1, with 7 bases identical to TRBD1. The CDR3 length is 14 residues. V shed 1 base, J shed 3 bases, and the junction held 5 bases outside the gene matches. The germline gives CDR1 GTSNPN, CDR2 SVGIG (reference sequence). The CDR3: CAWSDTGDDTEAFF. In DNA, the CDR3 is TGTGCCTGGAGTGATACAGGGGACGACACTGAAGCTTTCTTT.

The rearrangement uses TRBV5-1 and TRBJ1-4, with D tentatively TRBD1 (6 bases). The CDR3 extends over 16 amino acids. Germline V gene lookup returns CDR1 SGHRS and CDR2 YFSETQ. Trimming cost V 4 bases and J 4 bases, with 17 bases left between them. CDR3 DNA: TGCGCCAGCAGCCCACGTACCGACAGGAGTAATGAAAAACTGTTTTTT. Its translation is CASSPRTDRSNEKLFF.

This clone was detected only a few times. This chain joins TRBV19 and TRBJ1-4; D is ambiguous. Germline CDR1 reads LNHDA; CDR2 reads SQIVND (reference sequence). This CDR3 has 14 amino acids. V lost 2 bases and J 0 bases, leaving 4 bases between the germline ends. The CDR3 protein is CASSISSTNEKLFF. DNA of the CDR3: TGTGCCAGTAGTATAAGCTCAACTAATGAAAAACTGTTTTTT. The full variable domain, completed using reference TRBV19 and TRBJ1-4, is DGGITQSPKYLFRKEGQNVTLSCEQNLNHDAMYWYRQDPGQGLRLIYYSQIVNDFQKGDIAEGYSVSREKKESFPLTVTSAQKNPTAFYLCASSISSTNEKLFFGSGTQLSVL.

This clone was counted between two and nine times. The chain is built from TRBV11-3 and TRBJ2-3, with 9 bases fitting TRBD2. Losses at the gene ends were 3 bases for V and 8 bases for J; bases not matched to a gene: 15. The length of the CDR3 is 17 residues. Per germline, CDR1 SGHNT and CDR2 YENEEA. The CDR3 reads CASSLPPGSGGSGTQYF. For the CDR3, the DNA is TGTGCCAGCAGCTTGCCCCCGGGGAGCGGGGGGAGCGGTACGCAGTATTTT. The full variable domain, rest sourced from reference TRBV11-3 and TRBJ2-3, is EAGVVQSPRYKIIEKKQPVAFWCNPISGHNTLYWYLQNLGQGPELLIRYENEEAVDDSQLPKDRFSAERLKGVDSTLKIQPAELGDSAVYLCASSLPPGSGGSGTQYFGPGTRLTVL.

In this sample, this clone turned up a few times. The chain has TRBV6-8 and TRBJ1-5; TRBD1 is a possible D gene (6 bases). The closer fit of TRBJ2-3 to the DNA end suggests the J call may be wrong. The germline V gene has CDR1 MNHGY and CDR2 SAAAGT. The CDR3 spans 13 residues. CDR3 nucleotides: TGTGCCAGCAGCCAGGAGACAGGCCAGCCCCAGTATTTT. Translated, it gives CASSQETGQPQYF.

This clone was counted many times. The V and J genes are TRBV10-3 and TRBJ1-2; D ambiguous. Trimming took off 0 bases at V and 1 base at J, with 6 bases between the two ends. CDR1 ENHRY and CDR2 SYGVKD come from the germline V gene. This CDR3 is built from 14 residues. CDR3 sequence reads: CAISESGVNYGYTF. CDR3 in DNA: TGTGCCATCAGTGAGTCAGGCGTTAACTATGGCTACACCTTC.

This clone was found a few times. V is TRBV15 and J is TRBJ2-1, with 12 bases aligning to TRBD2. Trimming took 3 bases from V and 8 from J; bases not matched to a gene: 8. CDR1 is LNHNV, CDR2 YYDKDF, per germline (reference sequence). This CDR3 is built from 16 residues. The CDR3 is CATSRTSGGPGDEQFF. DNA for the CDR3: TGTGCCACCAGCAGGACTAGCGGGGGCCCCGGGGATGAGCAGTTCTTC.

This chain uses TRBV9 with TRBJ1-1; D may be TRBD1 (5 bases). This CDR3 contains 14 residues. V lost 4 bases, J lost 7 bases, and 17 bases lay in between. Germline V gives CDR1 SGDLS, CDR2 YYNGEE. CDR3 coding DNA: TGTGCCAGCAGCCCAGACCCGGCGGACAATGAAGCTTTCTTT. It encodes CASSPDPADNEAFF.

This chain uses TRBV11-3 with TRBJ2-1; 9 bases map to TRBD2. Germline CDR1 is SGHNT and CDR2 is YENEEA. The CDR3 has 17 amino acids. J gave up 7 bases and V 5 bases, and 15 bases lay outside the gene matches. CDR3 sequence reads: CASSERASGIRGNEQFF. The DNA for the CDR3 is TGTGCCAGCAGCGAGCGGGCTAGCGGGATCCGGGGGAATGAGCAGTTCTTC.

This clone has a count of ten or more. V gene TRBV11-3 combines with J gene TRBJ1-5; D is undetermined. V was clipped by 3 bases and J by 1 base, with 7 bases between them. The CDR3 runs 14 residues. From germline, CDR1 is SGHNT and CDR2 YENEEA. For the CDR3, the DNA is TGTGCCAGCAGCTTGATGGCGAGCAATCAGCCCCAGCATTTT. It codes for CASSLMASNQPQHF.

The V call is TRBV18, the J call TRBJ2-3, with a possible D match to TRBD2 (6 bases). Germline V gives CDR1 KGHSH, CDR2 LQKENI. The germline V and J ends were trimmed by 0 bases and 5 bases, with 12 bases remaining between them. This CDR3 spans 15 amino acids. CDR3 in DNA: TGTGCCAGCTCACCACCCTCCGTCGGGGGAGATACGCAGTATTTT. It is translated as CASSPPSVGGDTQYF.

This sequence joins TRBV19 and TRBJ1-2, with unresolved D. CDR1 is LNHDA and CDR2 is SQIVND in the germline V gene (reference sequence). This CDR3 is 15 amino acids long. Trimming left V 6 bases short and J 4 bases short, with 18 bases between. CDR3 loop: CASSPTSVTGYGYTF. CDR3 in DNA: TGTGCCAGTAGCCCTACGTCCGTAACGGGCTATGGCTACACCTTC.

V gene TRBV11-1 combines with J gene TRBJ1-4, with 7 bases identical to TRBD1. CDR3 length: 15 amino acids. Germline loops: CDR1 SGHAT, CDR2 FQDESV (reference sequence). Unmatched junction bases numbered 6, after V lost 0 bases and J lost 8 bases. The CDR3 is CASSLATGQREKLFF. The CDR3 DNA reads TGTGCCAGCAGCTTAGCGACAGGGCAGAGGGAAAAACTGTTTTTT.

This clone has a count of ten or more. The same CDR3 can be traced to other DNA sequences in this sample. The chain recombines TRBV11-3 with TRBJ2-1, with 8 bases fitting TRBD1. Germline values: CDR1 SGHNT, CDR2 YENEEA. Trimming took 5 bases from V and 4 from J; bases not matched to a gene: 7. CDR3 length equals 15 residues. CDR3 loop: CASSPSGQAYNEQFF. DNA of the CDR3: TGTGCCAGCAGCCCCTCGGGACAGGCATACAATGAGCAGTTCTTC.

The chain carries TRBV19 and TRBJ1-4, with TRBD1 as a possible D gene (6 bases). Per the germline V gene, CDR1 is LNHDA and CDR2 is SQIVND (reference sequence). The ends were cut back, 4 bases at V and 3 bases at J, with 12 bases in the middle. This CDR3 region has 15 residues. The CDR3 region is CASSRTERSNEKLFF. The CDR3 DNA sequence: TGTGCCAGTAGTAGGACAGAACGATCTAATGAAAAACTGTTTTTT.

The chain links TRBV6-8 to TRBJ2-7; 11 bases fit TRBD2. The CDR3 spans 15 residues. Looked up from germline, CDR1 is MNHGY and CDR2 is SAAAGT. With V trimmed by 6 bases and J by 4 bases, 8 bases remained unmatched. The CDR3 loop reads CASSLQGLAEYEQYF. The CDR3 bases are TGTGCCAGCAGCTTGCAGGGACTAGCGGAGTACGAGCAGTACTTC.

The V gene is TRBV5-1, the J gene TRBJ1-2; possible D gene TRBD1, 6 bases. The CDR3 contains 15 residues. V lost 1 base to trimming and J lost 7 bases, with 17 bases between them. CDR1 SGHRS and CDR2 YFSETQ come from the germline V gene. CDR3 coding DNA: TGCGCCAGCAGCTTGAGCACAGGGCCAGGACGTGGCTACACCTTC. It specifies CASSLSTGPGRGYTF.

The chain is built from TRBV28 and TRBJ1-2; 11 nucleotides agree with TRBD1. From germline, CDR1 is MDHEN and CDR2 SYDVKM. The length of the CDR3 is 14 residues. V lost 6 bases, J lost 4 bases, and 4 bases stayed unmatched. The DNA of the CDR3 is TGTGCCAGCAGAGTGGACAGGGGGCCCTATGGCTACACCTTC. Protein sequence: CASRVDRGPYGYTF.

This clone has just one count. V is TRBV18 and J is TRBJ1-2, with 7 bases fitting TRBD1. Germline loops: CDR1 KGHSH, CDR2 LQKENI. Unmatched junction bases numbered 4, after V lost 5 bases and J lost 4 bases. This CDR3 is built from 13 residues. The CDR3 DNA reads as TGTGCCAGCTCAAAAGACAGGGCCTATGGCTACACCTTC. Protein: CASSKDRAYGYTF. Full variable domain (remainder filled in from reference TRBV18 and TRBJ1-2): NAGVMQNPRHLVRRRGQEARLRCSPMKGHSHVYWYRQLPEEGLKFMVYLQKENIIDESGMPKERFSAEFPKEGPSILRIQQVVRGDSAAYFCASSKDRAYGYTFGSGTRLTVV.

This chain connects TRBV6-8 to TRBJ2-3, with 7 bases identical to TRBD1. This CDR3 is 14 amino acids long. V trimming: 6 bases; J trimming: 2 bases; junction bases outside the gene matches: 5. The germline V gene has CDR1 MNHGY and CDR2 SAAAGT. The CDR3 nucleotides are TGTGCCAGCAGAACCACAGGGGCCACAGATACGCAGTATTTT. Amino acids: CASRTTGATDTQYF.

The CDR3, as DNA: TGTGCCAGCAGTTACAATGGGGGAAGGATGGTTAATTCACCCCTCCACTTT. Amino acids: CASSYNGGRMVNSPLHF. This rearrangement joins TRBV6-8 to TRBJ1-6; D might be TRBD1 (5 bases). The V end was cut by 2 bases, the J end by 6 bases, with 17 bases between. The CDR3 covers 17 residues. Germline CDR1 reads MNHGY; CDR2 reads SAAAGT.

In its sample, this clone was seen a few times. The rearrangement links TRBV11-3 to TRBJ2-1, with D hard to call. In germline, CDR1 is SGHNT, CDR2 YENEEA. The CDR3 length is 14 residues. V gave up 5 bases and J gave up 4 bases, with 12 bases separating them. Here the CDR3 reads CASSPTFLYNEQFF. The CDR3 DNA reads as TGTGCCAGCAGCCCAACCTTCCTGTACAATGAGCAGTTCTTC.

The CDR3 DNA reads as TGCGCCAGCAGTGAGTCAGGGGGGGGCGCTGAAGCTTTCTTT. It yields the protein CASSESGGGAEAFF. This chain links TRBV10-1 with TRBJ1-1; TRBD1 is a possible D gene (6 bases). Trimming cost V 0 bases and J 6 bases, with 11 bases left between them. Per germline, CDR1 WNHNN and CDR2 SYGVQD (reference sequence). CDR3 size: 14 residues.